This is a list of T cell receptor beta chains from one sample in a study of Graves' ophthalmopathy and Graves' hyperthyroidism. TCRdb re-derived calls from the multiplex PCR reads in MiXCR, one entry per CDR3 protein. This sample has around 170,000 distinct CDR3 sequences, with over 35% found just once. Sample: peripheral blood. Receptors were obtained from a woman aged 40 to 50 with Graves' ophthalmopathy. Each CDR3 is given with its conserved first and last residue. Each record gives: clone size, D gene, V gene, J gene, CDR3 DNA, CDR3 protein. D genes are given only for firm matches. Size tells how often a clone was seen (once, few, many) or the class of an expanded clone, and some rows leave it out.

many,.,TRBV6-2/TRBV6-3,TRBJ2-5,TGTGCCAGCAGTTTCAGGACACCAGAGGAGACCCAGTACTTC,CASSFRTPEETQYF
.,.,TRBV11-1,TRBJ2-2,TGTGCCAGCAGCTTTGATGGGGAACACTCAAACACCGGGGAGCTGTTTTTT,CASSFDGEHSNTGELFF
many,TRBD1,TRBV15,TRBJ2-5,TGTGCCACCAGCAGAGATCCAGGGGGCAGGGAGACCCAGTACTTC,CATSRDPGGRETQYF
.,.,TRBV5-6,TRBJ2-5,TGTGCCAGCAGCCCCCCCGAGCGGGCGGAAAGAGAGACCCAGTACTTC,CASSPPERAERETQYF
many,.,TRBV6-5,TRBJ2-7,TGTGCCAGCAGCATCTCAGGGTACTCCTACGAGCAGTACTTC,CASSISGYSYEQYF
.,TRBD1,TRBV2,TRBJ1-5,TGTGCCAGCAGAGTGGACAGGCGTCAGCCCCAGCATTTT,CASRVDRRQPQHF
.,.,TRBV6-1,TRBJ2-7,TGTGCCAGCAAAGGGCTCTCCTACGAGCAGTACTTC,CASKGLSYEQYF
.,.,TRBV12-3/TRBV12-4,TRBJ2-5,TGTGCCAGCAGTTTACCCGATGAGGGGGGGCCGGTGGAGACCCAGTACTTC,CASSLPDEGGPVETQYF
many,TRBD1,TRBV19,TRBJ1-5,TGTGCCAGTAGTATTACAGGGGGGCTCAATCAGCCCCAGCATTTT,CASSITGGLNQPQHF
many,.,TRBV5-1,TRBJ1-2,TGCGCCAGCAGCTCGACCGCGGGGGGGGGCTACACCTTC,CASSSTAGGGYTF
.,TRBD2,TRBV20-1,TRBJ2-7,TGCAGTGCCGGGACTAGCGGGAGTGTCGAGCAGTACTTC,CSAGTSGSVEQYF
.,.,TRBV5-1,TRBJ2-5,TGCGCCAGCAGCTTGGACATCTCCCAGACCCAGTACTTC,CASSLDISQTQYF
once,.,TRBV28,TRBJ2-5,TGTGCCAGCAGCAAACAGAGCCACCAAGAGACCCAGTACTTC,CASSKQSHQETQYF
.,TRBD2,TRBV20-1,TRBJ2-5,TGCAGTGCTCCCGGGCTACTAGCGGGAGGAGAGACCCAGTACTTC,CSAPGLLAGGETQYF
many,.,TRBV4-1,TRBJ2-5,TGCGCCAGCAGCCAAGATCGGGGGGCGATACAAGAGACCCAGTACTTC,CASSQDRGAIQETQYF